This TCR beta chain was recovered during a study of cytomegalovirus exposure and HLA in healthy donors. A multiplex PCR was run with 60 Vbeta primers and 13 Jbeta primers. TCRdb's copy holds only in-frame clones and misses some; the assay was immunoSEQ multiplex PCR. This table has about 120,000 clones, more than 80% appearing once. Losses at the gene ends were 2 bases for V and 4 bases for J; bases not matched to a gene: 8. The CDR3 is made up of 17 amino acids. Looked up from germline, CDR1 is SGDLS and CDR2 is YYNGEE. Sequences were obtained from PBMCs. The receptor was isolated from a man between 35 and 55 years old in good health and CMV-seronegative. This sequence joins TRBV9 and TRBJ2-1, with 11 positions matching TRBD2. In DNA form, the CDR3 reads TGTGCCAGCAGCGTCGAGTGGGGGACTAGCGGTTACAATGAGCAGTTCTTC. It codes for CASSVEWGTSGYNEQFF.